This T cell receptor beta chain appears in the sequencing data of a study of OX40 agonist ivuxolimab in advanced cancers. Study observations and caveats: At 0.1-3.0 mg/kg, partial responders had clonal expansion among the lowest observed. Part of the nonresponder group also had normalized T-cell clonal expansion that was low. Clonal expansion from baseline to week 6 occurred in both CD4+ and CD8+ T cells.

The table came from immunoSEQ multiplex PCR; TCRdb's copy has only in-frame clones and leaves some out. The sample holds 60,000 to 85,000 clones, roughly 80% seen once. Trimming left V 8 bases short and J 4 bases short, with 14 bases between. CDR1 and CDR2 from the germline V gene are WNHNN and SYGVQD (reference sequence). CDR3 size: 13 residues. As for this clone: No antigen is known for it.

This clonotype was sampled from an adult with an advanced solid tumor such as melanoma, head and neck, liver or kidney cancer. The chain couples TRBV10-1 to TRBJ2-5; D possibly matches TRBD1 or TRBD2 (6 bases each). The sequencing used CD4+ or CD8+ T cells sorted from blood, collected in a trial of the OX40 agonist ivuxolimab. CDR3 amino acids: CASGRGEVETQYF. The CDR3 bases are TGCGCCAGCGGAAGGGGGGAGGTAGAGACCCAGTACTTC.